This TCR beta chain was documented in a study of T cells in Graves' hyperthyroidism and ophthalmopathy. The overall study: It was at initial diagnosis, before any treatment, that peripheral blood was collected.

Using RNA transcripts as the source, TCR beta CDR3 regions were amplified. The study used the HTBI primer set for a first-round RT-PCR of the TCR CDR3. Via MiXCR, TCRdb re-called the multiplex PCR reads, giving one row per CDR3 protein. There are 300,000 to 350,000 distinct CDR3 sequences in the sample; roughly 15% occur only once, and around a third lies in the top ten. Stable Graves' hyperthyroidism denoted no ophthalmopathy progression over 18 months. Extraction of PBMCs used 9 to 10 ml of fresh peripheral blood. V gave up 5 bases and J gave up 3 bases, with 14 bases separating them. The germline V gene encodes CDR1 MNHEY and CDR2 SVGEGT. The CDR3 has 14 amino acids. This clonotype was detected ten times or more. What it recognizes is unknown. Study-wide results and caveats: Most thyroid clonotypes expanded above 0.001 were also detected in blood.

Sequencing was carried out using blood. This TCR came from a man aged 25-40 years with Graves' hyperthyroidism. The chain uses TRBV6-2 or TRBV6-3 and TRBJ2-7; no clear D gene. The CDR3 region is CASSKERVNYEQYF. CDR3 in DNA: TGTGCCAGCAGTAAGGAACGGGTGAACTACGAGCAGTACTTC.